The present TCR beta chain was sequenced within a study of blood T cell repertoires in COVID-19. On the study more broadly: Acute and convalescent COVID-19 samples came from the United States, Italy and Spain. PBMCs, B-cell-depleted T cells, or T cells provided the cDNA or gDNA that made up the material.

In the original analysis: Estimates of nucleated cell counts were drawn from the amplification of reference gene primers. The protocol was immunoSEQ multiplex PCR, while the TCRdb copy is restricted to in-frame clones and leaves out a portion. D and trimming come from the DNA, and the V and J calls and clone size come from that table. The table lists approximately 270,000 clones, approximately 88% of them singletons, with around 6.6% in the top ten. This clone was counted a single time. Trimming took 0 bases from V and 5 from J, leaving 29 bases between them. The CDR3 runs 21 residues. CDR1 and CDR2 (germline): MGHRA, YSYEKL. During active infection, Seattle patients enrolled and were then monitored through disease.

Sequencing input: peripheral blood. The sequence came from a woman younger than 45 with COVID-19, enrolled during active disease. J is TRBJ1-5 and V is TRBV4-1, with a tentative D call TRBD1 (6 bases). The CDR3 nucleotides are TGCGCCAGCAGCCAAGACTACATTCCCCAAGGGAGGGGGTATTCGGATCAGCCCCAGCATTTT. Protein: CASSQDYIPQGRGYSDQPQHF.